This passage covers 5 T cell receptor beta chains from one sample sequenced in a study of T cells in Graves' hyperthyroidism and ophthalmopathy. Amplification of TCR beta CDR3 regions was performed using RNA transcripts as template. The HTBI primer set was used in a first-round RT-PCR of the TCR CDR3. TCRdb redid the calling of the multiplex PCR reads with MiXCR, one entry per CDR3 protein. The repertoire holds about 380,000 distinct CDR3 sequences, with about 13% as singletons. Sequenced: blood. Receptor source: a man younger than 40 with Graves' hyperthyroidism that later progressed to Graves' ophthalmopathy.

This rearrangement joins TRBV20-1 to TRBJ2-1; 9 bases fit TRBD2. V was pared by 5 bases and J by 7 bases, with 9 bases of the junction left unmatched. There are 14 residues in the CDR3. Germline values: CDR1 DFQATT, CDR2 SNEGSKA (reference sequence). CDR3 sequence (DNA): TGCAGTGCTGCCCCCTTGCGGGGGGGAAATGAGCAGTTCTTC. Encoded protein: CSAAPLRGGNEQFF.

The chain uses TRBV5-1 and TRBJ2-3; TRBD2 matches at 12 bases. The CDR3 sequence is 17 residues long. Germline CDR1 reads SGHRS; CDR2 reads YFSETQ. J gave up 1 base and V 3 bases, and 6 bases lay outside the gene matches. This CDR3 reads CASSSTLAGGRTDTQYF. CDR3 sequence (DNA): TGCGCCAGCAGCTCCACACTAGCGGGGGGCCGCACAGATACGCAGTATTTT.

Worth noting for this clonotype: The germline gene is not matched at one end of the junction; a read error may be the cause. CDR3 protein: CASSVGSEDNEQLF. The CDR3 coding sequence is TGTGCCAGCAGCGTAGGATCGGAGGACAATGAGCAGCTCTTC. V gene TRBV9 combines with J gene TRBJ2-1; perhaps D is TRBD1 or TRBD2 (5 bases each). Germline V gene data show CDR1 as SGDLS and CDR2 as YYNGEE. CDR3 size: 14 residues.

The chain links TRBV5-1 to TRBJ2-3, with 8 bases aligning to TRBD1. V lost 5 bases and J lost 0; bases outside the gene matches: 5. The CDR3 length is 15 residues. CDR1 and CDR2 from the germline V gene are SGHRS and YFSETQ. The CDR3 nucleotides read TGCGCCAGCAGTTGGACAGGGCCTAGCACAGATACGCAGTATTTT. Its translation: CASSWTGPSTDTQYF.

This clonotype came up many times. The V and J genes are TRBV7-2 and TRBJ2-1, with 8 positions matching TRBD2. The CDR3 contains 14 residues. Germline CDR1 is SGHTA and CDR2 is FQGNSA. The V gene end was trimmed by 3 bases and the J gene end by 5 bases; junction bases not matched to a gene: 3. The CDR3 reads CASSFSSGDNEQFF. Here the CDR3 DNA reads TGTGCCAGCAGCTTTAGTAGCGGGGACAATGAGCAGTTCTTC. The whole variable domain, remainder taken from reference TRBV7-2 and TRBJ2-1, is GAGVSQSPSNKVTEKGKDVELRCDPISGHTALYWYRQSLGQGLEFLIYFQGNSAPDKSGLPSDRFSAERTGGSVSTLTIQRTQQEDSAVYLCASSFSSGDNEQFFGPGTRLTVL.